Sequencing of this T cell receptor beta chain was carried out in a study of CD8 T cells in Susac syndrome. Overall study results and limits: Only a relatively small number of individuals were included in the TCR sequencing and HLA analysis.

An input of 0.5 to 1 ug of RNA was subjected to reverse transcription using random hexamers. MiXCR, applied by TCRdb to the immunoSEQ multiplex PCR reads, yields one record per CDR3 protein. This table holds tens of thousands of distinct CDR3 sequences, approximately 95% found once. TEMRA cells were FACS-enriched, and CD8+ and CD4+ T cells were isolated negatively. This clonotype was detected once. Its antigen is currently unknown. CDR1 and CDR2 from the germline V gene are MRHNA and SNTAGT. V gave up 4 bases and J gave up 5 bases, with 8 bases separating them. This CDR3 has 13 residues. This chain joins TRBV6-4 and TRBJ2-2, with TRBD1 as a possible D gene (6 bases). The TCR comes from a human donor with Susac syndrome. What was sequenced was CD8+ T cells from PBMCs. CDR3 DNA sequence: TGTGCCAGCAGTGGGACAGAGACCGGGGAGCTGTTTTTT. Its protein is CASSGTETGELFF.